These 18 T cell receptor beta chains were sequenced from one sample in a study of CD8 T cells in Susac syndrome. A quantity of roughly 0.5 to 1 ug RNA underwent reverse transcription using random hexamers. TCRdb used MiXCR to reprocess the immunoSEQ multiplex PCR reads, holding one entry per CDR3 protein. The repertoire holds 150,000 to 200,000 distinct CDR3 sequences, with approximately 95% as singletons. The sample taken for sequencing was CD8+ T cells from PBMCs. These receptors came from a human donor with multiple sclerosis.

The chain links TRBV3-1 to TRBJ2-5; no clear D gene. Trimming removed 3 bases from V and 4 bases from J, with 15 bases in between. Germline assignment: CDR1 LGHDT and CDR2 YNNKEL (reference sequence). The CDR3 has 15 amino acids. This CDR3 reads CASSQLSGSRETQYF. Written as DNA, the CDR3 is TGTGCCAGCAGCCAGCTATCGGGCAGCCGAGAGACCCAGTACTTC.

The gene calls are TRBV12-3 or TRBV12-4 and TRBJ2-5, with D hard to call. Trimming pared 6 bases from V and 4 bases from J, leaving 9 bases between. This CDR3 contains 12 residues. The chain's CDR3 is CASSLSVETQYF. Here the CDR3 DNA reads TGTGCCAGCAGCCTAAGCGTAGAGACCCAGTACTTC.

The rearrangement joins TRBV29-1 to TRBJ2-7; D is unresolved. V was shortened by 4 bases and J by 0 bases, with 13 bases between the two germline ends. This CDR3 has 14 residues. CDR1 is SQVTM, CDR2 ANQGSEA, per germline. The CDR3 sequence: CSVVHPGVSYEQYF. CDR3 bases: TGCAGCGTTGTTCACCCTGGGGTCTCCTACGAGCAGTACTTC.

J is TRBJ1-1 and V is TRBV13, with unresolved D. This CDR3 is built from 13 residues. V was trimmed by 1 base and J by 1 base, leaving 4 bases between them. Germline CDR1 and CDR2: PRHDT and FYEKMQ (reference sequence). The CDR3 loop is CASSLEANTEAFF. In DNA form, the CDR3 reads TGTGCCAGCAGCTTAGAGGCGAACACTGAAGCTTTCTTT. Based on the CDR3 plus reference TRBV13 and TRBJ1-1, the full variable domain is AAGVIQSPRHLIKEKRETATLKCYPIPRHDTVYWYQQGPGQDPQFLISFYEKMQSDKGSIPDRFSAQQFSDYHSELNMSSLELGDSALYFCASSLEANTEAFFGQGTRLTVV.

This clonotype was seen a few times. This chain uses TRBV29-1 with TRBJ1-1; 8 bases match TRBD1. This CDR3 has 11 residues. Trimming took 5 bases from V and 6 from J; bases not matched to a gene: 2. Germline V gene sequence: CDR1 SQVTM, CDR2 ANQGSEA. The CDR3 region has the DNA TGCAGCGTTCAGGGGGCGGCTGAAGCTTTCTTT. Translating it yields CSVQGAAEAFF.

This sequence joins TRBV14 and TRBJ2-2; D gene ambiguous. Germline V gene data show CDR1 as SGHDN and CDR2 as FVKESK. Trimming pared 4 bases from V and 5 bases from J, leaving 8 bases between. The CDR3 contains 13 residues. In DNA, the CDR3 is TGTGCCAGCAGCCTCTTTCGGACCGGGGAGCTGTTTTTT. As protein: CASSLFRTGELFF.

The V gene is TRBV7-9, the J gene TRBJ2-3, with TRBD2 matching 7 bases. Trimming at V came to 2 bases and at J to 4 bases, leaving 18 bases not matched to a gene. This CDR3 region has 19 residues. Germline assignment: CDR1 SEHNR and CDR2 FQNEAQ (reference sequence). CDR3 sequence: CASSLFPFGGSYAPDTQYF. CDR3 in DNA: TGTGCCAGCAGCTTATTTCCATTCGGCGGGAGTTACGCACCAGATACGCAGTATTTT.

The chain links TRBV30 to TRBJ1-1, with D unclear. V lost 1 base and J lost 7, with 19 bases in between. CDR3 length equals 15 residues. The germline V gene encodes CDR1 GTSNPN and CDR2 SVGIG (reference sequence). CDR3 coding DNA: TGTGCCTGGAGTGGTGGGCGAGACTCCACCAATGAAGCTTTCTTT. Translated, it gives CAWSGGRDSTNEAFF.

The V gene is TRBV12-3 or TRBV12-4, the J gene TRBJ1-2, with 7 bases matching TRBD1. V gave up 6 bases and J gave up 6 bases; unmatched junction bases: 13. The CDR3 is made up of 15 amino acids. In nucleotides, the CDR3 is TGTGCCAGCAGCAACTGGACAGGCTTAATAAATGGCTACACCTTC. This encodes CASSNWTGLINGYTF.

The gene calls are TRBV19 and TRBJ2-5; D unresolved. Germline CDR1 reads LNHDA; CDR2 reads SQIVND (reference sequence). V was pared by 6 bases and J by 0 bases, with 14 bases between. This CDR3 is built from 15 residues. CDR3 nucleotide sequence: TGTGCCAGTAGCCCTAGGGTCTCCAACCAAGAGACCCAGTACTTC. It specifies CASSPRVSNQETQYF.

The rearrangement joins TRBV7-2 to TRBJ2-5; a possible D gene is TRBD1 (5 bases). V gave up 4 bases and J gave up 0 bases, with 12 bases separating them. CDR1 and CDR2 (germline): SGHTA, FQGNSA. CDR3 length: 15 residues. The CDR3 sequence is CASSSIQEYQETQYF. The CDR3 DNA is TGTGCCAGCAGCTCCATACAGGAGTACCAAGAGACCCAGTACTTC.

The rearrangement links TRBV14 to TRBJ2-5; 10 bases align to TRBD2. This CDR3 is built from 15 residues. Per the germline V gene, CDR1 is SGHDN and CDR2 is FVKESK. V lost 6 bases and J lost 4; bases outside the gene matches: 8. CDR3 nucleotides: TGTGCCAGCAGTCACCCCTGGACTAGCGGAGAGACCCAGTACTTC. Protein sequence: CASSHPWTSGETQYF.

The chain recombines TRBV20-1 with TRBJ2-7; D assignment may be TRBD1 or TRBD2 (6 bases each). The germline V gene encodes CDR1 DFQATT and CDR2 SNEGSKA (reference sequence). The CDR3 contains 14 residues. V was shortened by 6 bases and J by 2 bases, with 17 bases between the two germline ends. The CDR3 sequence is CSALGGDRAYEQYF. DNA of the CDR3: TGCAGTGCCCTGGGGGGCGACAGAGCCTACGAGCAGTACTTC.

This chain uses TRBV29-1 with TRBJ1-1; TRBD1 matches at 9 bases. Trimming took 6 bases from V and 8 from J; bases not matched to a gene: 7. This CDR3 spans 12 amino acids. Germline V gene lookup returns CDR1 SQVTM and CDR2 ANQGSEA. The CDR3 bases are TGCAGCGTCGTCACAGGGGGCGGCGAAGCTTTCTTT. This encodes CSVVTGGGEAFF.

V and J are TRBV9 and TRBJ2-7; 9 positions match TRBD2. CDR1 SGDLS and CDR2 YYNGEE come from the germline V gene. CDR3 length equals 15 residues. The ends lost 0 bases at V and 6 bases at J; junction bases unmatched: 7. The CDR3 DNA is TGTGCCAGCAGCGTAGAAGGCGGGAGGGCTTCCGAGCAGTACTTC. This encodes CASSVEGGRASEQYF.

The rearrangement joins TRBV29-1 to TRBJ2-1; tentatively, D is TRBD1 (5 bases). Trimming shortened V by 6 bases and J by 9 bases, and 15 bases separated the two germline ends. This CDR3 comprises 12 residues. Germline V gene sequence: CDR1 SQVTM, CDR2 ANQGSEA. The CDR3 is CSVKRGLGEQFF. The CDR3, as DNA: TGCAGCGTGAAAAGGGGTTTGGGTGAGCAGTTCTTC.

The V call is TRBV4-1, the J call TRBJ2-5, with D possibly matching TRBD1 (6 bases). Between the trimmed V and J ends, which lost 1 base and 1 base, there was a span of 7 bases. The CDR3 contains 14 residues. Germline loops: CDR1 MGHRA, CDR2 YSYEKL. Written as DNA, the CDR3 is TGCGCCAGCAGCCAAGGGACAGCCCAAGAGACCCAGTACTTC. Amino acid sequence: CASSQGTAQETQYF.

A single count supports this clonotype. The genes are TRBV19 and TRBJ2-3; tentative D call: TRBD2 (6 bases). This CDR3 is 13 amino acids long. Per germline, CDR1 LNHDA and CDR2 SQIVND (reference sequence). V was cut by 5 bases and J by 6 bases, with 12 bases left in between. CDR3 nucleotide sequence: TGTGCCAGTAGTGGGAGGACCAGGGATACGCAGTATTTT. Its translation is CASSGRTRDTQYF.